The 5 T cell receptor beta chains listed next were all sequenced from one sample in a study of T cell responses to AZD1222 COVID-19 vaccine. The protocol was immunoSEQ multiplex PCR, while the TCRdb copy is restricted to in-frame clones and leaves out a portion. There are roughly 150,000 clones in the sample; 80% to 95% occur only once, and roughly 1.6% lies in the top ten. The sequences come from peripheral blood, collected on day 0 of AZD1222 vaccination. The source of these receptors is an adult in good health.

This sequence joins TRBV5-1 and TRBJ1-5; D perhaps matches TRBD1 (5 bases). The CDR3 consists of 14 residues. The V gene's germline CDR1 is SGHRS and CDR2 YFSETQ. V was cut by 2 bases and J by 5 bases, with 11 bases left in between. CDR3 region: CASSLGQGDQPQHF. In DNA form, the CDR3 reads TGCGCCAGCAGCTTAGGTCAGGGCGATCAGCCCCAGCATTTT.

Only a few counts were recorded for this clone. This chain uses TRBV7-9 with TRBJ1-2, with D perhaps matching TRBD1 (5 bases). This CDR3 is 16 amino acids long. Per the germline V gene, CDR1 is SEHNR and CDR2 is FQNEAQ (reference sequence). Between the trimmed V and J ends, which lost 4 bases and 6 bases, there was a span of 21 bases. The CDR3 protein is CASSSLLGRKGHGYTF. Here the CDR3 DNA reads TGTGCCAGCAGCTCACTACTAGGGAGGAAGGGGCATGGCTACACCTTC.

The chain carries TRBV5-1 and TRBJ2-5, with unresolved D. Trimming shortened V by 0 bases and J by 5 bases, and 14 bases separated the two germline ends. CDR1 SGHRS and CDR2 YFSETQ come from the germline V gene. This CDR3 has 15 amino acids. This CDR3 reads CASSLGTVVGETQYF. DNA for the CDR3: TGCGCCAGCAGCTTGGGGACGGTGGTAGGGGAGACCCAGTACTTC.

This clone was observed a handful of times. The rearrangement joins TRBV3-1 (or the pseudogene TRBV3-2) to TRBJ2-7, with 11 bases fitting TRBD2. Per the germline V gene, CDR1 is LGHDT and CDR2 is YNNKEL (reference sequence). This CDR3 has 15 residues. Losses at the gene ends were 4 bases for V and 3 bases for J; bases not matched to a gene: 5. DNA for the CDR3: TGTGCCAGCAGCCGACTAGCGGGGATCTTCTACGAGCAGTACTTC. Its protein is CASSRLAGIFYEQYF.

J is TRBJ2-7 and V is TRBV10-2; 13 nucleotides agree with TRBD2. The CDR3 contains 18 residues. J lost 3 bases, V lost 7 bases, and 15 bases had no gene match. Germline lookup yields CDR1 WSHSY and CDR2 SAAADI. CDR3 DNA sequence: TGCGCCAGCACCGGGACTAGCGGGACCCCAATTCCGATCTACGAGCAGTACTTC. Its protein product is CASTGTSGTPIPIYEQYF.